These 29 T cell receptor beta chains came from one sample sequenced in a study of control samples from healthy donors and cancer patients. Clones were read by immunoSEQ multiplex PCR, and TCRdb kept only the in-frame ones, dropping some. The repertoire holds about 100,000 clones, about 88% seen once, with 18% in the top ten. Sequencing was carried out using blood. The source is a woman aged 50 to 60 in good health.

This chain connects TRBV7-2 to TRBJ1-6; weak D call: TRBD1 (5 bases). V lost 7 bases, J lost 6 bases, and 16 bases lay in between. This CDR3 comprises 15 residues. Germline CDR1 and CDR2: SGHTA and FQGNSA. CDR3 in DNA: TGTGCCAGCAACTGGGACTCCCCGACTAATTCACCCCTCCACTTT. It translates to CASNWDSPTNSPLHF.

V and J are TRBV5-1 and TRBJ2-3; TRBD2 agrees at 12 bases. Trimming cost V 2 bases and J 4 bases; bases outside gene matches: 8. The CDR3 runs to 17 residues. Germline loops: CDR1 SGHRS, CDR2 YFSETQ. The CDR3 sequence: CASSFRLAGGPADTQYF. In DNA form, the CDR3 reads TGCGCCAGCAGCTTCCGGCTAGCGGGGGGGCCAGCAGATACGCAGTATTTT.

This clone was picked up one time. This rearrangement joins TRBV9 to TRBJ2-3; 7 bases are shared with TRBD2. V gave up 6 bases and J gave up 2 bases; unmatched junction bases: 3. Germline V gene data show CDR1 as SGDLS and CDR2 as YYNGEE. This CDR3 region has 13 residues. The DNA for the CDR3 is TGTGCCAGCACGGGGGGTACCACAGATACGCAGTATTTT. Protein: CASTGGTTDTQYF. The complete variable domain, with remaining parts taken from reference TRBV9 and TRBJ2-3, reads DSGVTQTPKHLITATGQRVTLRCSPRSGDLSVYWYQQSLDQGLQFLIQYYNGEERAKGNILERFSAQQFPDLHSELNLSSLELGDSALYFCASTGGTTDTQYFGPGTRLTVL.

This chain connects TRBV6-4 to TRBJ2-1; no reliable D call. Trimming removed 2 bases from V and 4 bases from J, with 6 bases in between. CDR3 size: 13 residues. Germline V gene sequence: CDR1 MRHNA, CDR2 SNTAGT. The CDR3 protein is CASSDRPYNEQFF. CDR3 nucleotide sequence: TGTGCCAGCAGTGACAGGCCTTACAATGAGCAGTTCTTC.

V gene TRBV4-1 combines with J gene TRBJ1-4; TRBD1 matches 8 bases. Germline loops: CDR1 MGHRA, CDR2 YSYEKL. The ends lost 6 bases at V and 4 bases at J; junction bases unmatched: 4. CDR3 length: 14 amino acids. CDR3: CASSPDRVNEKLFF. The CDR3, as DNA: TGCGCCAGCAGTCCGGACAGGGTTAATGAAAAACTGTTTTTT.

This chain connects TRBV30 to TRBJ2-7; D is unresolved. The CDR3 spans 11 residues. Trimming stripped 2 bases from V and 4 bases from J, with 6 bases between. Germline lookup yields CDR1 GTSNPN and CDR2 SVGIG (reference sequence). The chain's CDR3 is CAWSPKYEQYF. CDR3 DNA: TGTGCCTGGAGTCCTAAGTACGAGCAGTACTTC.

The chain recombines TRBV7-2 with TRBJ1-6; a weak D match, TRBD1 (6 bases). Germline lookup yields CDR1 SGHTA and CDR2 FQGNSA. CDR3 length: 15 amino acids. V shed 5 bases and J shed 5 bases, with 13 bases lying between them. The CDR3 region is CASSHLKGDNSPLHF. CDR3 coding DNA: TGTGCCAGCAGCCACCTCAAGGGGGATAATTCACCCCTCCACTTT.

The CDR3 DNA follows: TGTGCCACCAGTGAGGAGGGGGGTACCAAAAACATTCAGTACTTC. Amino acids: CATSEEGGTKNIQYF. The V gene is TRBV24-1, the J gene TRBJ2-4; D possibly uses TRBD1 or TRBD2 (6 bases each). With 4 bases removed from V and 2 bases from J, the gap between germline ends came to 11 bases. Germline V gene sequence: CDR1 KGHDR, CDR2 SFDVKD. The CDR3 has 15 amino acids.

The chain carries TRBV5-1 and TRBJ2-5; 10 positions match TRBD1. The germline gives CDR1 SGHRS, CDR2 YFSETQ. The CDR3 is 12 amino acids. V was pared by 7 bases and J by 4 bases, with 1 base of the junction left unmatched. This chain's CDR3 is CASGTGAETQYF. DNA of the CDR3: TGCGCCAGCGGGACAGGGGCAGAGACCCAGTACTTC.

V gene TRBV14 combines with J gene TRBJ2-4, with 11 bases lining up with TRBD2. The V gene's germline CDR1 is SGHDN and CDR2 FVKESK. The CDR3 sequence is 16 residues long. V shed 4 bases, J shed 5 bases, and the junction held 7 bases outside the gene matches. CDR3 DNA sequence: TGTGCCAGCAGCCCGGGACTAGCGGTTAACGAAAACATTCAGTACTTC. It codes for CASSPGLAVNENIQYF.

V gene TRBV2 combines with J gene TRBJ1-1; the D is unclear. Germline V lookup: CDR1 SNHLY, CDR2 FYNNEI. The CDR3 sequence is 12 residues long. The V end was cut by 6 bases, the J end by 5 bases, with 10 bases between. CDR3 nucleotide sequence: TGTGCCAGCAGCTGGGGAACAACTGAAGCTTTCTTT. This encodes CASSWGTTEAFF.

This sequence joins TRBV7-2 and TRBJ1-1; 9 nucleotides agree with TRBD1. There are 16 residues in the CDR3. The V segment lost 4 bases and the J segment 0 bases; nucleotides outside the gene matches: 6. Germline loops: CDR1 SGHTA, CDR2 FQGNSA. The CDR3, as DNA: TGTGCCAGCAGCTCCGGGACAGGGAATTTGAACACTGAAGCTTTCTTT. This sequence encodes CASSSGTGNLNTEAFF.

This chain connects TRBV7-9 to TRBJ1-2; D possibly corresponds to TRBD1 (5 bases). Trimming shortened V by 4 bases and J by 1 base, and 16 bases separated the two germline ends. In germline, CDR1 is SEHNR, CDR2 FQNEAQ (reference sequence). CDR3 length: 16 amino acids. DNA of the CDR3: TGTGCCAGCAGCTCCCTACTAGAGACAGATAACTATGGCTACACCTTC. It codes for CASSSLLETDNYGYTF.

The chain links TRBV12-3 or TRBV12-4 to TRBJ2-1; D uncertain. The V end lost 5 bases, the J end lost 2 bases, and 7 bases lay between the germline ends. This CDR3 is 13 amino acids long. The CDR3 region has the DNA TGTGCCAGCAGTCCCACCCCCTACAATGAGCAGTTCTTC. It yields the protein CASSPTPYNEQFF.

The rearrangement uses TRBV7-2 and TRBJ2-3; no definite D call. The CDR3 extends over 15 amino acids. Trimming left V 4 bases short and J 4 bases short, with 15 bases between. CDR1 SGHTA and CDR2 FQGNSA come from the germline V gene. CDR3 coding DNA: TGTGCCAGCAGCTCCACTACCCTTGGGGCAGATACGCAGTATTTT. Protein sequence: CASSSTTLGADTQYF.

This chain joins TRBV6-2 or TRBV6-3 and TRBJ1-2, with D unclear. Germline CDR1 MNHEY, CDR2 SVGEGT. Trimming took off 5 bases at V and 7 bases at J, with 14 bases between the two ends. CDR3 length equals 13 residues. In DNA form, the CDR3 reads TGTGCCAGCAGTAACCCGGCCGTTCTTGGCTACACCTTC. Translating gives CASSNPAVLGYTF.

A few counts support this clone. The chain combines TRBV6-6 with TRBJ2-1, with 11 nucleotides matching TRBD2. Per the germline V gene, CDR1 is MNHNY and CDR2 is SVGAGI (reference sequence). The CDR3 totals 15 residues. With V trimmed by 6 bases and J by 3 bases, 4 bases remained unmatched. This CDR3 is CASRSLAGGYNEQFF. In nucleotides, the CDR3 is TGTGCCAGCAGAAGCCTAGCGGGGGGCTACAATGAGCAGTTCTTC.

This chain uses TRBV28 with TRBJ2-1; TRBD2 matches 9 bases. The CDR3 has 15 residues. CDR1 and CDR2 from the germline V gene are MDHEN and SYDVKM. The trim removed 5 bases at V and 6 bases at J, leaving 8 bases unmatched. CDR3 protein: CASSEGLANSNEQFF. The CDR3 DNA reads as TGTGCCAGCAGTGAGGGACTAGCAAATTCCAATGAGCAGTTCTTC. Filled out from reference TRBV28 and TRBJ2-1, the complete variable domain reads DVKVTQSSRYLVKRTGEKVFLECVQDMDHENMFWYRQDPGLGLRLIYFSYDVKMKEKGDIPEGYSVSREKKERFSLILESASTNQTSMYLCASSEGLANSNEQFFGPGTRLTVL.

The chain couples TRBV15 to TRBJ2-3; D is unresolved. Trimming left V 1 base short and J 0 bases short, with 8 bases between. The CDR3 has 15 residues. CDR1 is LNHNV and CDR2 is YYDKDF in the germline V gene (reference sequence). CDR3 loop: CATSRGSPSTDTQYF. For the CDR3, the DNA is TGTGCCACCAGCAGAGGGTCACCGAGCACAGATACGCAGTATTTT.

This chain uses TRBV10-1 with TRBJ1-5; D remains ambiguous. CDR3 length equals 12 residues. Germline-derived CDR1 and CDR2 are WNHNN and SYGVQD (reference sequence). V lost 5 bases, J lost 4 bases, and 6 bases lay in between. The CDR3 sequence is CASSSKNQPQHF. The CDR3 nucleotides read TGCGCCAGCAGTTCGAAAAATCAGCCCCAGCATTTT.

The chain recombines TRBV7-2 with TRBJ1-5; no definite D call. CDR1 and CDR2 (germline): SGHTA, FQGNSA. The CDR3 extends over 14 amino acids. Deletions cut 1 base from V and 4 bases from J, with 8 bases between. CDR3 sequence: CASSLGGGNQPQHF. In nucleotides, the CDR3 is TGTGCCAGCAGCTTAGGTGGAGGGAATCAGCCCCAGCATTTT.

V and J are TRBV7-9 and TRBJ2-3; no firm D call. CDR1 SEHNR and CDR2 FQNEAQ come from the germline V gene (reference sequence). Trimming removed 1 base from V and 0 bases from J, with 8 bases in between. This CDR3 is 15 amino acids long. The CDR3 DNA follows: TGTGCCAGCAGCTTAGGGTCTACTAGCACAGATACGCAGTATTTT. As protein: CASSLGSTSTDTQYF.

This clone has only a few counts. As DNA, the CDR3 is TGTGCCATCAGTGACTCCTACGAGCAGTACTTC. Residues: CAISDSYEQYF. The V gene is TRBV10-3, the J gene TRBJ2-7; D unresolved. The germline CDR1 and CDR2 sequences are ENHRY and SYGVKD. The CDR3 totals 11 residues. V lost 3 bases, J lost 0 bases, and 0 bases lay in between.

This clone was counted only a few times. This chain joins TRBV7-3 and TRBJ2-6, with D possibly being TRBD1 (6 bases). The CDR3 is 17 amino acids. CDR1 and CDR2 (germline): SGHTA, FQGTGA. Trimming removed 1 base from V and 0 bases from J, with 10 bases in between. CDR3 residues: CASSLRGRSSGANVLTF. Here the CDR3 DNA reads TGTGCCAGCAGCTTAAGGGGGCGGAGCTCTGGGGCCAACGTCCTGACTTTC.

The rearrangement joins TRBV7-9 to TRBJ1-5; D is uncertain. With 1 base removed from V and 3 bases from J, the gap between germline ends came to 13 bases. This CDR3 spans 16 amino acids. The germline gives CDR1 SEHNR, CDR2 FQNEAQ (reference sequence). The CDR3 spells CASSLGSLAPNQPQHF. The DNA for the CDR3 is TGTGCCAGCAGCTTAGGGAGTCTAGCCCCCAATCAGCCCCAGCATTTT.

The DNA for the CDR3 is TGTGCCATCAGTGAGTTTGGACCCCCGGCTCAGCCCCAGCATTTT. Translation gives CAISEFGPPAQPQHF. V is TRBV10-3 and J is TRBJ1-5; D call uncertain. The germline CDR1 and CDR2 sequences are ENHRY and SYGVKD. This CDR3 contains 15 residues. V was shortened by 1 base and J by 6 bases, with 13 bases between the two germline ends.

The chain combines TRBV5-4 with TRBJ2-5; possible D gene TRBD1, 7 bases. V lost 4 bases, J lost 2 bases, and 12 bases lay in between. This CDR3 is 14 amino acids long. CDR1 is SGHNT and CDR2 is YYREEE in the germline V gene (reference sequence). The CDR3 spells CASSPPGGQETQYF. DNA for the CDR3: TGTGCCAGCAGCCCTCCAGGGGGGCAAGAGACCCAGTACTTC. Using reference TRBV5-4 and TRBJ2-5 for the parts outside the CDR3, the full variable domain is ETGVTQSPTHLIKTRGQQVTLRCSSQSGHNTVSWYQQALGQGPQFIFQYYREEENGRGNFPPRFSGLQFPNYSSELNVNALELDDSALYLCASSPPGGQETQYFGPGTRLLVL.

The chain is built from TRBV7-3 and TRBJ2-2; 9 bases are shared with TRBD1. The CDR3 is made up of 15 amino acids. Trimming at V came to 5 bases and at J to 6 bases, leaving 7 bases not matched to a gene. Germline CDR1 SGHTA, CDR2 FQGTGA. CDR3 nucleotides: TGTGCCAGCAGCCATACAGGGGGCGCGGCCGGGGAGCTGTTTTTT. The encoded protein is CASSHTGGAAGELFF.

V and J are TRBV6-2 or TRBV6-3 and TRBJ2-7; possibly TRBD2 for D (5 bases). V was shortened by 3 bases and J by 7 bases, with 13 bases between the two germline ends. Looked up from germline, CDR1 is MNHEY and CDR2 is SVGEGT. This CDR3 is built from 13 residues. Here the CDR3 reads CASSYSGVREQYV. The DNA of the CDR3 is TGTGCCAGCAGTTATTCCGGGGTGAGGGAGCAGTACGTC.